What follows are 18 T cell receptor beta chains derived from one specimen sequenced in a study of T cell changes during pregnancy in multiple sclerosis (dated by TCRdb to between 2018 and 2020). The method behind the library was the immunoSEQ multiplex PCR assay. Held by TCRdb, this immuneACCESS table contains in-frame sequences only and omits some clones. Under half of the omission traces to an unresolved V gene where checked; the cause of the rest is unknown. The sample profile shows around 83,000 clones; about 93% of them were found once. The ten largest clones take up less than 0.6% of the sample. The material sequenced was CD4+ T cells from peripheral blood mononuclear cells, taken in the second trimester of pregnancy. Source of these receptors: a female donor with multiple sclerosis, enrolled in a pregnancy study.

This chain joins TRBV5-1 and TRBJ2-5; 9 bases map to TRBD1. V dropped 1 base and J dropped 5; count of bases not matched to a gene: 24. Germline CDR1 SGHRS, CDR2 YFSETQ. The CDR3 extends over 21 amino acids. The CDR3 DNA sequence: TGCGCCAGCAGCTTGTCCCTCGGAGGGGGACAGGGAGTTAAAGTAGCGGAGACCCAGTACTTC. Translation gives CASSLSLGGGQGVKVAETQYF. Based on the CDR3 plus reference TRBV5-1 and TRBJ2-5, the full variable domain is KAGVTQTPRYLIKTRGQQVTLSCSPISGHRSVSWYQQTPGQGLQFLFEYFSETQRNKGNFPGRFSGRQFSNSRSEMNVSTLELGDSALYLCASSLSLGGGQGVKVAETQYFGPGTRLLVL.

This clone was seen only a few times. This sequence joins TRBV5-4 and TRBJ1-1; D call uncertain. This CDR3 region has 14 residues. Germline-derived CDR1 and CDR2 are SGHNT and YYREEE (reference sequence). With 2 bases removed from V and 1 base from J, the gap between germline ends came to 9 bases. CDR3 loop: CASSFLAGNTEAFF. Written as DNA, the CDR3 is TGTGCCAGCAGCTTTTTAGCCGGGAACACTGAAGCTTTCTTT.

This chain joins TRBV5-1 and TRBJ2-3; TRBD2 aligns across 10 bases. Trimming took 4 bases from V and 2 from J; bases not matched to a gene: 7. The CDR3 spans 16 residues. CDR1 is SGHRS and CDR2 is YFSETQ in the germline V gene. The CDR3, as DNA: TGCGCCAGCAGCCGAAAAACTAGCGGGAACACAGATACGCAGTATTTT. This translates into CASSRKTSGNTDTQYF.

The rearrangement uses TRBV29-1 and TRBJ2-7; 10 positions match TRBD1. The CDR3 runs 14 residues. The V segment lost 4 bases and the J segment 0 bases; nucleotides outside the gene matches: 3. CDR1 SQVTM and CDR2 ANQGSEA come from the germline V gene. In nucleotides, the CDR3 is TGCAGCGTTGTTGGGACAGGGGTCTCCTACGAGCAGTACTTC. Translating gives CSVVGTGVSYEQYF.

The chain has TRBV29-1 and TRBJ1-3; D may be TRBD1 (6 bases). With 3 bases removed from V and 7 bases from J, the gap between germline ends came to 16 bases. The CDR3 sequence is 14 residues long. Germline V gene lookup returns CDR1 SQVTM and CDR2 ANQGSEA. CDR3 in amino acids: CSVETLTGRNTIYF. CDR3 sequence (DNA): TGCAGCGTTGAGACCTTAACAGGGCGCAACACCATATATTTT.

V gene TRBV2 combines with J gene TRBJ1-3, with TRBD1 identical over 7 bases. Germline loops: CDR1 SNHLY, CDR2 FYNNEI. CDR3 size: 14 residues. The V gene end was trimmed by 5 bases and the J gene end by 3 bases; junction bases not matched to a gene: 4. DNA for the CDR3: TGTGCCAGCAGTCTAGACAGGGTTGGAAACACCATATATTTT. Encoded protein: CASSLDRVGNTIYF.

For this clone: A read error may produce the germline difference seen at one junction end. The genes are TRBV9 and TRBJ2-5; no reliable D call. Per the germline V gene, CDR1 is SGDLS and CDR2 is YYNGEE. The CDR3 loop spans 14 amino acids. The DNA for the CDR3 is TGTGCCAGCAGCGTTCGTCTAGACCAGGAGACCCAGTACTTC. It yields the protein CASSVRLDQETQYF.

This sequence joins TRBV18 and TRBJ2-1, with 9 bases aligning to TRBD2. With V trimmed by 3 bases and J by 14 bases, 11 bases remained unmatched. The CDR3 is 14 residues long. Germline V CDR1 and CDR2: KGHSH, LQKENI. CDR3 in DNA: TGTGCCAGCTCACCGGGACTAGCCAGCTTCCGCGAGTTCTTC. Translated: CASSPGLASFREFF.

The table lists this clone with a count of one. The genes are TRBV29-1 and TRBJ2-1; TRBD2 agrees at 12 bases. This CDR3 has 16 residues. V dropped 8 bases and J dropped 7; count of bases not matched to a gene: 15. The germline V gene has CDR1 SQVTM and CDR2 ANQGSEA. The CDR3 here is CSNIKTSGGVYNEQFF. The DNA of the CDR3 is TGCAGCAACATCAAGACTAGCGGGGGAGTCTATAATGAGCAGTTCTTC.

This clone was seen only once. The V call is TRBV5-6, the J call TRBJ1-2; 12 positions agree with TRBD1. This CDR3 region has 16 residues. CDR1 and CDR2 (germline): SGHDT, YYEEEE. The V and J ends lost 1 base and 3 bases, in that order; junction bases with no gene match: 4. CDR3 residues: CASSLRGQGAHYGYTF. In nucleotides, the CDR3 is TGTGCCAGCAGCTTGAGGGGACAGGGGGCGCACTATGGCTACACCTTC.

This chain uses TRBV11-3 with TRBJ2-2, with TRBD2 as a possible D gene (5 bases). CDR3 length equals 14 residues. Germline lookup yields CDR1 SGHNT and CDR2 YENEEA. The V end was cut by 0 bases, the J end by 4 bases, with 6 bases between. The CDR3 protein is CASSLERATGELFF. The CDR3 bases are TGTGCCAGCAGCTTAGAGAGGGCCACCGGGGAGCTGTTTTTT.

CDR3 loop: CASSLLSRDRVVSDEKLFF. As DNA, the CDR3 is TGTGCCAGCTCACTATTATCGCGGGACAGGGTTGTCTCTGATGAAAAACTGTTTTTT. The V call is TRBV18, the J call TRBJ1-4; TRBD1 matches 9 bases. This CDR3 is built from 19 residues. The germline V gene has CDR1 KGHSH and CDR2 LQKENI. J was trimmed by 6 bases and V by 4 bases; bases with no gene match: 18.

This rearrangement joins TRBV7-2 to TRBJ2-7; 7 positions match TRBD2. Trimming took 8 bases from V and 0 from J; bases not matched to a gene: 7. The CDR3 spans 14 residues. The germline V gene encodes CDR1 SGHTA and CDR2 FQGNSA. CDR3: CASAGGFYSYEQYF. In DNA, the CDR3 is TGTGCCAGCGCCGGGGGGTTCTACTCCTACGAGCAGTACTTC.

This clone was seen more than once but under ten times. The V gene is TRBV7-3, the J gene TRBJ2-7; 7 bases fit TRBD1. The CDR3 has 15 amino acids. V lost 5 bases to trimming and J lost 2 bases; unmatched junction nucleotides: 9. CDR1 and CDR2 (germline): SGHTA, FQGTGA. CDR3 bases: TGTGCCAGCAGCACCCTACCGGGACAGACCTACGAGCAGTACTTC. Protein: CASSTLPGQTYEQYF. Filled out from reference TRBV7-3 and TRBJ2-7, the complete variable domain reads GAGVSQTPSNKVTEKGKYVELRCDPISGHTALYWYRQSLGQGPEFLIYFQGTGAADDSGLPNDRFFAVRPEGSVSTLKIQRTERGDSAVYLCASSTLPGQTYEQYFGPGTRLTVT.

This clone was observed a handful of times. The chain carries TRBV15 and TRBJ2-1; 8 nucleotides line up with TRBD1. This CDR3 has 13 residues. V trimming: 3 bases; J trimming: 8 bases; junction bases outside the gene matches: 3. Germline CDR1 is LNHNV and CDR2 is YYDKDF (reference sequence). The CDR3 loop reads CATSRDRVYEQFF. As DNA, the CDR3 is TGTGCCACCAGCAGGGACAGGGTTTATGAGCAGTTCTTC.

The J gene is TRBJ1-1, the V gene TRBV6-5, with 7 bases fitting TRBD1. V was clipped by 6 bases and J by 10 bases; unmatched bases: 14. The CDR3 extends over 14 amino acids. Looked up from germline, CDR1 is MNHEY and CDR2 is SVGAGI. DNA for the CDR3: TGTGCCAGCAGGCCGGCTTGGGACAGCCCTAGAGCTTTCTTT. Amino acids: CASRPAWDSPRAFF.

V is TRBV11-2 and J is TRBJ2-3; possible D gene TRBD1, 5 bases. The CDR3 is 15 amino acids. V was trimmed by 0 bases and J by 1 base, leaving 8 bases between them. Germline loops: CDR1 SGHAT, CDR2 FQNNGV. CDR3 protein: CASSLDWGGTDTQYF. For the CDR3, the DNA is TGTGCCAGCAGCTTAGATTGGGGCGGCACAGATACGCAGTATTTT.

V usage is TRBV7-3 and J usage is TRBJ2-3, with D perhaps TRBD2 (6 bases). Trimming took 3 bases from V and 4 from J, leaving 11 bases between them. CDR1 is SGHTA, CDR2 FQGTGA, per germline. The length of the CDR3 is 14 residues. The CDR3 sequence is CASSFGRGSDTQYF. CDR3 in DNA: TGTGCCAGCAGCTTCGGGAGAGGGTCAGATACGCAGTATTTT. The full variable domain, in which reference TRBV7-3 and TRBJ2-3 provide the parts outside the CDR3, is GAGVSQTPSNKVTEKGKYVELRCDPISGHTALYWYRQSLGQGPEFLIYFQGTGAADDSGLPNDRFFAVRPEGSVSTLKIQRTERGDSAVYLCASSFGRGSDTQYFGPGTRLTVL.